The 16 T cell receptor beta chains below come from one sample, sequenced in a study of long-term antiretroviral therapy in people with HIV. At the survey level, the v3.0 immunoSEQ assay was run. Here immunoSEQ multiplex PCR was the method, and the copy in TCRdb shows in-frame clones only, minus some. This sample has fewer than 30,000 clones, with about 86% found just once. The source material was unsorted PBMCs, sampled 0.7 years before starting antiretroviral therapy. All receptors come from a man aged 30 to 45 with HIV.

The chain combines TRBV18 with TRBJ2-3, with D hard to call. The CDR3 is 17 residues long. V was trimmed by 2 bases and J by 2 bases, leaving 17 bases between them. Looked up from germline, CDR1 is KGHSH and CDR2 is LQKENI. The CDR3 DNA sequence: TGTGCCAGCTCACCAGTACTCCAGATTCCCTACACAGATACGCAGTATTTT. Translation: CASSPVLQIPYTDTQYF.

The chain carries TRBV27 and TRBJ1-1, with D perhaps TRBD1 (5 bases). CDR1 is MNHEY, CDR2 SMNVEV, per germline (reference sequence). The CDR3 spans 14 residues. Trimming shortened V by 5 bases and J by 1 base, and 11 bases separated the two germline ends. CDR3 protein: CASSRDGRNTEAFF. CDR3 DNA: TGTGCCAGCAGTAGGGACGGCCGGAACACTGAAGCTTTCTTT.

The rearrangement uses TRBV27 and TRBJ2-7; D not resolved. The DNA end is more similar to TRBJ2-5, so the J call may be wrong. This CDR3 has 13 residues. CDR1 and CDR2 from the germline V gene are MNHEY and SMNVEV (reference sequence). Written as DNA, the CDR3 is TGTGCCAGCAGTTTAAACTACGAGGAGACCCAGTACTTC. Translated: CASSLNYEETQYF.

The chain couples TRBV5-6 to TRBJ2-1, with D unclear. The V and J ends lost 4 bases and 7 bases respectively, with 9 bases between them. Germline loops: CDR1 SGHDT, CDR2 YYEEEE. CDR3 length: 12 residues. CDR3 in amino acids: CASSPDLNEQFF. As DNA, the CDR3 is TGTGCCAGCAGCCCGGACCTAAATGAGCAGTTCTTC.

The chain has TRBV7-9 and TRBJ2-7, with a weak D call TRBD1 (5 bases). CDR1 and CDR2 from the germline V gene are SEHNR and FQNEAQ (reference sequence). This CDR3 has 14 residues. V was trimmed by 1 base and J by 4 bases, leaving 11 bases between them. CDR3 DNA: TGTGCCAGCAGCTTAGGGGGCAGCTTATACGAGCAGTACTTC. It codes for CASSLGGSLYEQYF.

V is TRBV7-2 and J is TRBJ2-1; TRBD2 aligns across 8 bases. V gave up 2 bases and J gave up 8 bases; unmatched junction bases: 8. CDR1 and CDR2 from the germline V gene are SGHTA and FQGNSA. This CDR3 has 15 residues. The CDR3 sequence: CASSLIGGVIDEQFF. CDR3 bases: TGTGCCAGCAGCTTAATCGGGGGGGTTATCGATGAGCAGTTCTTC.

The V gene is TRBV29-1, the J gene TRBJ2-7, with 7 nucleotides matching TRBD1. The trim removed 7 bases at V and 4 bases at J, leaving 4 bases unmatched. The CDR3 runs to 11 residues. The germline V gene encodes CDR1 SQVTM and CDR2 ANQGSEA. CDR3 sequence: CSATDRYEQYF. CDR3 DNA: TGCAGCGCCACGGACAGGTACGAGCAGTACTTC.

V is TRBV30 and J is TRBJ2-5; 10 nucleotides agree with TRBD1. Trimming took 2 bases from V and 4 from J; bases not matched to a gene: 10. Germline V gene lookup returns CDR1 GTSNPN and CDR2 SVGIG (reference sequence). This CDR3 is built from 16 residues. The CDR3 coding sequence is TGTGCCTGGAGTCCCCTCTTGGACAGGGGGTTAGAGACCCAGTACTTC. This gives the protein CAWSPLLDRGLETQYF.

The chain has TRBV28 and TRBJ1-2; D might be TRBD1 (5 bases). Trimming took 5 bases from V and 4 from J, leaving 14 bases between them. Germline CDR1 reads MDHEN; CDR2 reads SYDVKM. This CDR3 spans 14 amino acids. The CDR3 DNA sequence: TGTGCCAGCAGTGGGGGACGCGGTAGCTATGGCTACACCTTC. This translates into CASSGGRGSYGYTF.

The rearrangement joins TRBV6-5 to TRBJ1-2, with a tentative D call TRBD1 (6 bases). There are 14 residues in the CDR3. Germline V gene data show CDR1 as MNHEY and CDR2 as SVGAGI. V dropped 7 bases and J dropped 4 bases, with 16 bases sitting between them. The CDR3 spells CASTAPGDIYGYTF. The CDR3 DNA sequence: TGTGCCAGCACCGCTCCAGGGGATATCTATGGCTACACCTTC.

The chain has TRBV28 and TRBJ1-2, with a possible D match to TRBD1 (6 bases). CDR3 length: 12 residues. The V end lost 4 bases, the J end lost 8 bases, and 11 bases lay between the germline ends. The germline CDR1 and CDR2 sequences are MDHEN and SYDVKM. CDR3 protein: CASSSGVGGYTF. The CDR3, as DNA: TGTGCCAGCAGTTCAGGGGTCGGCGGCTACACCTTC.

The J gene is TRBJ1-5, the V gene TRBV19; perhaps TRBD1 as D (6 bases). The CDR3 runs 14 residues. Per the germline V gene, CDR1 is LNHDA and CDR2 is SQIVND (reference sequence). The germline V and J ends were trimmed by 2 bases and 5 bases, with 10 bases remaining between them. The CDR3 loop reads CASSITGRYQPQHF. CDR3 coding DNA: TGTGCCAGTAGTATAACAGGGAGGTATCAGCCCCAGCATTTT.

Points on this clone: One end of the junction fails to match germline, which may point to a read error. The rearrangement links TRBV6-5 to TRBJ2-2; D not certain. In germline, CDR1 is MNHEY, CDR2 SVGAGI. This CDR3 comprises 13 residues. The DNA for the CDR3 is TGTGCCAGCGGTTATCAGGACACCGGGGAGCTGTTTTTT. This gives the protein CASGYQDTGELFF.

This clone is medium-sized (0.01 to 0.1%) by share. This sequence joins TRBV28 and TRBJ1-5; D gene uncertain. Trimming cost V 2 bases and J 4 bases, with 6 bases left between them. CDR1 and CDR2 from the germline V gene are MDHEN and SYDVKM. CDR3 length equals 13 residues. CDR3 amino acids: CASSLGQNQPQHF. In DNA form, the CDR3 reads TGTGCCAGCAGTTTAGGGCAGAATCAGCCCCAGCATTTT.

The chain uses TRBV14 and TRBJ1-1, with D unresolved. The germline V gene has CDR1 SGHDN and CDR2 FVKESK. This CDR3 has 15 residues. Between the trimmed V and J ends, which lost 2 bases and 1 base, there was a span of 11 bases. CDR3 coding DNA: TGTGCCAGCAGCCAATCAGCAGGAGGGAACACTGAAGCTTTCTTT. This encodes CASSQSAGGNTEAFF.

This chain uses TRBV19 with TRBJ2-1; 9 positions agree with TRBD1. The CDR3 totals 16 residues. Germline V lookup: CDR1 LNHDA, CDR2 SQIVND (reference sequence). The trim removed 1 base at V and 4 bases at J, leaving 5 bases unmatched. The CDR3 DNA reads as TGTGCCAGTAGTATAGGGGGGACAGGGAGGTACAATGAGCAGTTCTTC. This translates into CASSIGGTGRYNEQFF.